This is a list of T cell receptor beta chains from one sample in a study of shared clonotypes between healthy human individuals. Clones were read by immunoSEQ multiplex PCR, and TCRdb kept only the in-frame ones, dropping some. The sample lists about 1.9 million clones; just under 95% were seen once. Specimen: naive CD8+ T cells from PBMCs. These TCRs come from a man aged 18 to 35 in good health. Some clones in this sample may be carry-over from other donors' samples. CDR3s include the opening cysteine and the closing phenylalanine or tryptophan. A D gene is named only where the DNA matches it firmly. Clone size appears in some rows only: once, few, many, or a class for an expanded clone.

CDR3aa	CDR3nt	abundance	j_gene	v_gene	d_gene
CASSPLAGDTTGELFF	TGTGCCAGCAGCCCCCTTGCGGGAGATACCACCGGGGAGCTGTTTTTT	-	TRBJ2-2	TRBV13	TRBD2
CASGSGLNEQFF	TGTGCCAGCGGGTCCGGACTCAATGAGCAGTTCTTC	-	TRBJ2-1	TRBV6-5	-
CASSLERQSYQETQYF	TGTGCCAGCAGCTTAGAGAGGCAGTCGTACCAAGAGACCCAGTACTTC	-	TRBJ2-5	TRBV7-9	-
CASSTGSGWSTDTQYF	TGTGCCAGCAGCACCGGGTCAGGGTGGAGCACAGATACGCAGTATTTT	-	TRBJ2-3	TRBV5-6	-
CASSGEEGEQYF	TGTGCCAGCAGCGGAGAGGAGGGAGAGCAGTACTTC	-	TRBJ2-7	TRBV9	-
CASSLAFPNTEAFF	TGTGCCAGCAGCTTAGCTTTCCCGAACACTGAAGCTTTCTTT	-	TRBJ1-1	TRBV11-2	-
CASSLSGSGDEQYF	TGTGCCAGCAGTCTTAGCGGGAGTGGCGACGAGCAGTACTTC	-	TRBJ2-7	TRBV27	TRBD2
CSVVTSGGELFF	TGCAGCGTTGTCACTAGCGGCGGGGAGCTGTTTTTT	-	TRBJ2-2	TRBV29-1	TRBD2
CASSQEPGQGTEAFF	TGCGCCAGCAGCCAAGAACCGGGTCAGGGGACTGAAGCTTTCTTT	-	TRBJ1-1	TRBV4-3	-
CASSYSLYEQYF	TGTGCCAGCAGTTACAGTTTATACGAGCAGTACTTC	once	TRBJ2-7	TRBV28	-
CATGLAGTYNEQFF	TGTGCCACCGGACTAGCGGGTACCTACAATGAGCAGTTCTTC	-	TRBJ2-1	TRBV28	TRBD2
CASSESGTGDEQYF	TGTGCCAGCAGCGAATCCGGGACAGGGGACGAGCAGTACTTC	-	TRBJ2-7	TRBV9	TRBD1
CASSISGRGGPSSGANVLTF	TGTGCCAGTAGTATAAGTGGTCGAGGGGGCCCCTCCTCTGGGGCCAACGTCCTGACTTTC	-	TRBJ2-6	TRBV19	TRBD1
CATGPGRSEQYF	TGTGCCACCGGTCCGGGTCGAAGCGAGCAGTACTTC	-	TRBJ2-7	TRBV27	-
CASSFLTGGGGANVLTF	TGTGCCAGCAGTTTTCTGACAGGGGGTGGAGGGGCCAACGTCCTGACTTTC	-	TRBJ2-6	TRBV27	TRBD1
CASSLFPYEQYF	TGTGCCAGCAGCTTGTTCCCCTACGAGCAGTACTTC	-	TRBJ2-7	TRBV5-6	-
CASRPGLAGGETQYF	TGTGCCAGCAGGCCGGGACTAGCGGGAGGTGAGACCCAGTACTTC	many	TRBJ2-5	TRBV6-5	TRBD2
CASSIVIRGQGDTEAFF	TGTGCCAGTAGTATCGTTATCCGGGGACAGGGGGACACTGAAGCTTTCTTT	-	TRBJ1-1	TRBV19	TRBD1
CASSLHFGPYNEQFF	TGTGCCAGCAGCTTACACTTTGGACCATACAATGAGCAGTTCTTC	-	TRBJ2-1	TRBV11-1	-
CASSISAGGPYNEQFF	TGTGCCAGCAGCATCAGCGCGGGAGGGCCCTACAATGAGCAGTTCTTC	-	TRBJ2-1	TRBV7-2	TRBD2
CASSETVGQQNTGELFF	TGTGCCAGCAGCGAAACGGTGGGACAGCAGAACACCGGGGAGCTGTTTTTT	-	TRBJ2-2	TRBV7-9	TRBD1
CASSLPRTEPYEQYF	TGTGCCAGCAGCCTACCCCGGACAGAGCCCTACGAGCAGTACTTC	-	TRBJ2-7	TRBV7-9	-
CASSYLLRGAGELFF	TGTGCCAGCAGTTACCTTTTGAGGGGCGCCGGGGAGCTGTTTTTT	-	TRBJ2-2	TRBV6-5	-
CASSAGGSGELFF	TGTGCCAGCAGCGCGGGCGGTTCCGGGGAGCTGTTTTTT	few	TRBJ2-2	TRBV9	-
CASSPGGAGANVLTF	TGTGCCAGCTCGCCCGGGGGGGCTGGGGCCAACGTCCTGACTTTC	-	TRBJ2-6	TRBV18	TRBD2
CASSFFNWEGNNEKLFF	TGTGCCAGCAGCTTCTTTAATTGGGAGGGGAATAATGAAAAACTGTTTTTT	-	TRBJ1-4	TRBV7-9	-
CASSLGTGGRQPQHF	TGTGCCAGCAGTTTAGGTACAGGGGGCCGTCAGCCCCAGCATTTT	-	TRBJ1-5	TRBV27	TRBD1
CASSPRGLAAPDEQFF	TGTGCCAGCAGCCCCAGGGGTCTAGCCGCACCCGATGAGCAGTTCTTC	few	TRBJ2-1	TRBV13	-
CASSFGKQGPDGYTF	TGTGCCAGCAGCTTTGGAAAACAGGGCCCTGATGGCTACACCTTC	once	TRBJ1-2	TRBV7-9	-
CASSILAGSYNEQFF	TGTGCCAGCAGCATACTAGCGGGAAGTTACAATGAGCAGTTCTTC	-	TRBJ2-1	TRBV7-3	TRBD2
CASSPQLDTQYF	TGTGCCAGCAGTCCCCAGTTAGATACGCAGTATTTT	-	TRBJ2-3	TRBV28	-
CASSPSRMNTEAFF	TGTGCCAGCAGTCCATCAAGAATGAACACTGAAGCTTTCTTT	-	TRBJ1-1	TRBV27	-
CASSHNDRAGNEKLFF	TGTGCCAGCAGCCACAACGACAGGGCAGGGAATGAAAAACTGTTTTTT	-	TRBJ1-4	TRBV7-8	TRBD1
CATGIQPQHF	TGTGCCACGGGGATCCAGCCCCAGCATTTT	few	TRBJ1-5	TRBV28	-
CASSTSDEQYF	TGTGCCAGCAGTACCAGCGACGAGCAGTACTTC	few	TRBJ2-7	TRBV6-5	-
CASRPSGTGYYGYTF	TGTGCCAGCAGGCCTTCCGGGACAGGCTACTATGGCTACACCTTC	-	TRBJ1-2	TRBV7-9	TRBD1
CSVVASGYEQYF	TGCAGCGTTGTGGCTAGCGGATACGAGCAGTACTTC	once	TRBJ2-7	TRBV29-1	TRBD2
CASSRMDREGGEQYF	TGTGCCAGCAGCCGAATGGACAGGGAAGGAGGCGAGCAGTACTTC	once	TRBJ2-7	TRBV4-2	TRBD1
CASSGYTIYF	TGTGCCAGCTCTGGATACACCATATATTTT	-	TRBJ1-3	TRBV2	-
CASSIGVAQDEQYF	TGTGCCAGTAGTATAGGAGTGGCCCAGGACGAGCAGTACTTC	-	TRBJ2-7	TRBV19	-
CASSDRSSYNEQFF	TGTGCCAGCAGCGACAGAAGCTCCTACAATGAGCAGTTCTTC	-	TRBJ2-1	TRBV6-6	-
CASSQDRLNAMGQYF	TGCGCCAGCAGCCAGGACAGACTGAACGCGATGGGGCAGTACTTC	-	TRBJ2-7	TRBV4-1	-
CASSPPRVGHWEQFF	TGTGCCAGCTCACCACCGCGGGTAGGACATTGGGAGCAGTTCTTC	-	TRBJ2-1	TRBV18	-